Shown below are 18 T cell receptor beta chains from a single sample sequenced in a study of T-cell memory formation after mild COVID-19. MiXCR, applied by TCRdb to the 5' RACE reads, yields one record per CDR3 protein. The sample yields about 50,000 distinct CDR3 sequences, 12% seen once. Sequencing used PBMCs or a T cell subset sorted from them (not recorded which). The receptor source for this set is a man younger than 30 who had mild COVID-19 (a few samples of this study predate the infection). Cell type and time point are not known.

This clonotype was detected a few times. The chain carries TRBV29-1 and TRBJ1-2; TRBD1 might be the D (6 bases). CDR1 SQVTM and CDR2 ANQGSEA come from the germline V gene. This CDR3 region has 14 residues. Between the trimmed V and J ends, which lost 1 base and 3 bases, there was a span of 12 bases. CDR3 in amino acids: CSVEAAGDYYGYTF. Here the CDR3 DNA reads TGCAGCGTTGAAGCGGCAGGGGATTACTATGGCTACACCTTC. Complete variable domain (other parts from reference TRBV29-1 and TRBJ1-2): SAVISQKPSRDICQRGTSLTIQCQVDSQVTMMFWYRQQPGQSLTLIATANQGSEATYESGFVIDKFPISRPNLTFSTLTVSNMSPEDSSIYLCSVEAAGDYYGYTFGSGTRLTVV.

This sequence joins TRBV27 and TRBJ2-7, with 8 bases lining up with TRBD1. CDR1 and CDR2 from the germline V gene are MNHEY and SMNVEV (reference sequence). The V gene end was trimmed by 6 bases and the J gene end by 4 bases; junction bases not matched to a gene: 8. The CDR3 is 14 residues long. The CDR3 spells CASRLQGGTYEQYF. CDR3 DNA sequence: TGTGCCAGCAGACTACAGGGGGGAACTTACGAGCAGTACTTC.

The gene calls are TRBV28 and TRBJ2-3, with TRBD2 identical over 7 bases. Germline CDR1 reads MDHEN; CDR2 reads SYDVKM. The junction had 10 bases not matched to a gene; V was cut back by 7 bases and J by 3 bases. This CDR3 is 15 amino acids long. The CDR3 spells CASNGLDGFTDTQYF. In DNA form, the CDR3 reads TGTGCCAGCAATGGACTAGATGGGTTTACAGATACGCAGTATTTT.

In this sample, this clonotype turned up a few times. The rearrangement joins TRBV28 to TRBJ2-7; TRBD2 matches 9 bases. Germline loops: CDR1 MDHEN, CDR2 SYDVKM. With 6 bases clipped from V and 3 bases from J, the junction kept 6 bases outside the gene matches. CDR3 length: 14 amino acids. This CDR3 is CASSRGTSYYEQYV. DNA for the CDR3: TGTGCCAGCAGCCGGGGGACTAGCTACTACGAGCAGTACGTC.

As DNA, the CDR3 is TGTGCCACCAGTGGGGGGGGGGAACAGCCCCAGCATTTT. It specifies CATSGGGEQPQHF. The chain couples TRBV24-1 to TRBJ1-5; possibly TRBD1 for D (5 bases). Germline CDR1 and CDR2: KGHDR and SFDVKD. V lost 5 bases and J lost 7, with 11 bases in between. The CDR3 has 13 residues.

The rearrangement joins TRBV2 to TRBJ2-3, with D possibly TRBD2 on 7 matching bases. CDR3 length equals 15 residues. Trimming removed 4 bases from V and 4 bases from J, with 15 bases in between. Germline V lookup: CDR1 SNHLY, CDR2 FYNNEI. CDR3 sequence reads: CASSARGASPDTQYF. CDR3 DNA sequence: TGTGCCAGCAGTGCTCGGGGGGCAAGTCCAGATACGCAGTATTTT.

This clonotype was observed a handful of times. The chain links TRBV5-4 to TRBJ1-4; tentative D call: TRBD1 (5 bases). Germline V gene sequence: CDR1 SGHNT, CDR2 YYREEE (reference sequence). CDR3 size: 14 residues. The V end was cut by 7 bases, the J end by 3 bases, with 13 bases between. CDR3 bases: TGTGCCAGCGGCAAGTGGGGGGCTAATGAAAAACTGTTTTTT. This translates into CASGKWGANEKLFF.

This clonotype has a count of ten or more. The chain links TRBV7-8 to TRBJ2-1; D may correspond to TRBD1 or TRBD2 (6 bases each). This CDR3 contains 12 residues. The germline V gene has CDR1 SGHVS and CDR2 FQNEAQ. Trimming shortened V by 8 bases and J by 6 bases, and 11 bases separated the two germline ends. The CDR3 sequence is CASVGGGNEQFF. For the CDR3, the DNA is TGTGCCAGCGTGGGGGGCGGCAATGAGCAGTTCTTC.

The table lists this clonotype with a few counts. This chain joins TRBV5-1 and TRBJ1-3, with D hard to call. CDR3 size: 14 residues. V lost 4 bases and J lost 4, with 12 bases in between. The germline V gene encodes CDR1 SGHRS and CDR2 YFSETQ. The CDR3 loop reads CASSMSPPGNTIYF. For the CDR3, the DNA is TGCGCCAGCAGCATGTCTCCCCCGGGAAACACCATATATTTT.

The V gene is TRBV5-1, the J gene TRBJ1-1; D possibly corresponds to TRBD1 (5 bases). The germline gives CDR1 SGHRS, CDR2 YFSETQ. CDR3 length: 13 residues. The V and J ends lost 6 bases and 0 bases respectively, with 9 bases between them. CDR3 sequence (DNA): TGCGCCAGCAAACAGGCGATGAACACTGAAGCTTTCTTT. It is translated as CASKQAMNTEAFF.

This clonotype was counted ten times or more. This chain joins TRBV28 and TRBJ2-3, with D perhaps TRBD2 (6 bases). V was trimmed by 4 bases and J by 4 bases, leaving 6 bases between them. This CDR3 has 12 residues. Germline CDR1 is MDHEN and CDR2 is SYDVKM. The DNA of the CDR3 is TGTGCCAGCAGTTGGGGGGCAGATACGCAGTATTTT. Translated: CASSWGADTQYF.

The rearrangement uses TRBV4-2 and TRBJ2-2, with 11 nucleotides matching TRBD2. The V gene end was trimmed by 4 bases and the J gene end by 4 bases; junction bases not matched to a gene: 5. There are 16 residues in the CDR3. Per the germline V gene, CDR1 is LGHNA and CDR2 is YNFKEQ. The CDR3 region is CASSRKLAGATGELFF. CDR3 nucleotide sequence: TGTGCCAGCAGCCGTAAACTAGCGGGGGCCACCGGGGAGCTGTTTTTT.

The chain couples TRBV20-1 to TRBJ2-7; 8 nucleotides align to TRBD1. J was trimmed by 4 bases and V by 3 bases; bases with no gene match: 5. CDR3 size: 13 residues. The germline V gene encodes CDR1 DFQATT and CDR2 SNEGSKA (reference sequence). CDR3 nucleotide sequence: TGCAGTGCTAGGACAGGGGAAGGATACGAGCAGTACGTC. It is translated as CSARTGEGYEQYV.

A note on this clonotype: Sequence at one end of the junction differs from germline and may be a read error. The rearrangement uses TRBV4-3 and TRBJ1-2; no reliable D call. In germline, CDR1 is LGHNA, CDR2 YSLEER. This CDR3 has 12 residues. The chain's CDR3 is CASSQDLGPTSF. The CDR3 coding sequence is TGCGCCAGCAGCCAAGATCTAGGGCCAACCTCCTTC.

This clonotype has a count of ten or more. This rearrangement joins TRBV20-1 to TRBJ2-5; tentative D call: TRBD2 (6 bases). Germline V CDR1 and CDR2: DFQATT, SNEGSKA (reference sequence). V was cut by 4 bases and J by 4 bases, with 19 bases left in between. CDR3 length: 15 residues. DNA for the CDR3: TGCAGTGCTATTTCGAGGGACTCGGTGGGAGAGACCCAGTACTTC. Translating it yields CSAISRDSVGETQYF.

This chain joins TRBV6-5 and TRBJ1-5; D is perhaps TRBD1 (5 bases). Germline V lookup: CDR1 MNHEY, CDR2 SVGAGI. The CDR3 has 14 residues. V gave up 0 bases and J gave up 7 bases, with 10 bases separating them. CDR3 nucleotide sequence: TGTGCCAGCAGTTACTCCGATCAGGGACAGCCCCAGCATTTT. As protein: CASSYSDQGQPQHF.

This clonotype has at least ten counts. This sequence joins TRBV7-8 and TRBJ1-5; no reliable D call. This CDR3 is built from 13 residues. V lost 5 bases and J lost 1, with 6 bases in between. Germline V gene lookup returns CDR1 SGHVS and CDR2 FQNEAQ. CDR3 residues: CASSRGSNQPQHF. The DNA of the CDR3 is TGTGCCAGCAGCCGCGGCAGCAATCAGCCCCAGCATTTT. Together with reference TRBV7-8 and TRBJ1-5, the CDR3 gives the full variable domain: GAGVSQSPRYKVAKRGQDVALRCDPISGHVSLFWYQQALGQGPEFLTYFQNEAQLDKSGLPSDRFFAERPEGSVSTLKIQRTQQEDSAVYLCASSRGSNQPQHFGDGTRLSIL.

Within the sample, this clonotype is medium-sized (0.01 to 0.1%). This chain uses TRBV7-2 with TRBJ2-3, with 14 nucleotides matching TRBD2. The germline V gene has CDR1 SGHTA and CDR2 FQGNSA. There are 17 residues in the CDR3. V lost 5 bases to trimming and J lost 6 bases; unmatched junction nucleotides: 10. The CDR3 region has the DNA TGTGCCAGCAGCCCGACCGGGACTAGCGGGGGCCCGGATACGCAGTATTTT. Protein: CASSPTGTSGGPDTQYF.